The entry that follows covers one T cell receptor beta chain sequence. Its binding antigen is unknown. Base qualities were left out, and no much larger clone turns up one base away. This specimen comes from a study of T cells in Graves' hyperthyroidism and ophthalmopathy (dated by TCRdb to between 2018 and 2021). About the study as a whole: Peripheral blood was sampled at the time of initial diagnosis, prior to any treatment. TCR V-J signatures able to tell the groups apart were searched for in a discovery cohort of about a hundred patients, of whom roughly 42 had Graves' ophthalmopathy and 57 had stable Graves' hyperthyroidism. Prospective prediction of ophthalmopathy was tested in an independent validation cohort consisting of 18 hyperthyroidism patients and some 15 patients who later progressed to ophthalmopathy. The roughly 94 discovery patients were randomly split 7:3 into training and test sets. In addition, the study compared T-cell repertoires in thyroid tissue and in blood from five or six Graves' hyperthyroidism patients. After blood sampling, hyperthyroidism patients were treated with methimazole at a starting dose of 30 mg daily, and ophthalmopathy patients were treated with high-dose intravenous methylprednisolone. According to the paper, TCR Vbeta CDR3 sequencing was carried out on some 140 peripheral blood samples, which came from fewer than 50 ophthalmopathy, about 75 hyperthyroidism and roughly 17 progressor patients. What the authors observed across the whole study: Most expanded thyroid clonotypes (frequency above 0.001) were also found in blood, which suggests that blood repertoires may mirror thyroid immune responses. In cross-validation, a model built on a 13 V-J signature told ophthalmopathy apart from stable hyperthyroidism with approximately 90% sensitivity and approximately 81% specificity, and in testing the same model reached 80%/75%. No statistical method was used to set the sample size in advance, and investigators knew the group allocation. During validation, the model predicted progression to ophthalmopathy a median of around 7 months ahead of onset, with almost 71% sensitivity and roughly 75% specificity.

Stable Graves' hyperthyroidism was defined as the absence of progression to ophthalmopathy over 18 months of follow-up. Hyperthyroidism patients were newly diagnosed, had a disease duration of under 2 months, and were aged 18 to 65 years. Any patient with an uncontrolled infection, another autoimmune disease, pregnancy or lactation was excluded. Diagnoses relied on clinical symptoms, serum thyroxine and TRAb, thyroid ultrasound and orbital computed tomography. PBMCs were separated from 8 to 10 ml of fresh peripheral blood using Ficoll-Paque density gradient centrifugation. Total RNA was extracted with Trizol reagent, and quality was checked on an Agilent 2100 Bioanalyzer. TCR beta CDR3 regions were amplified from RNA transcripts. For the first round of RT-PCR on the TCR CDR3, the HTBI primer set was used together with the Qiagen OneStep RT-PCR kit. The libraries were constructed in a second round of multiplex PCR and then size-selected and purified. The libraries were sequenced on an Illumina HiSeq2000 using paired-end 100 bp reads. On the study's bioinformatics: SOAPnuke was used to process the raw data, removing reads that contained adapters or uncalled bases, had a mean Phred below 15, or lacked an exact match to the constant primer or identifier. COPE v1.2.5 was used to merge the high-quality paired reads, and each unique nucleotide sequence was defined as a clonotype. Clonotypes were aligned to IMGT TRBV, TRBD and TRBJ reference segments using MiTCR v1.1. The analysis was restricted to V-J combinations with a frequency above 0.0001, which together covered 99.2% of the repertoires. A TCS score was defined as the ratio between F50 (clonal expansion) and ExV (chaos), using BLOSUM62-based TCRdist between CDR3 peptides within each V-J. Welch's t-statistics and random forest reduced just over 500 V-J features to fewer than 15, which were used in a naive Bayes classifier (R e1071). The similarity between thyroid and blood repertoires was quantified using the Morisita-Horn index. TCRdb took the public reads, trimmed them with fastp at Q25, ran MiXCR for clone calling and kept in-frame beta chains. Rows are unified per CDR3 protein, each entry keeping the most common DNA and genes. These V and J calls rely on TCRdb rather than the paper's analysis. A total of 700,000 to 850,000 distinct CDR3 sequences appear in this sample, roughly a third of them only once. 30% to 40% of the sample goes to the ten largest clones.

The sequence came from a woman aged 40 to 50 with Graves' hyperthyroidism. The sequenced sample was blood.

The nucleotide sequence reads TGTGCCAGCAGCCCCGGACCGGGGGGGCTCCCAGAGACCCAGTACTTC. It specifies CASSPGPGGLPETQYF. Rearrangement joined TRBV7-2 to TRBJ2-5; the junction holds 8 bases that match TRBD2. The CDR3 goes from the cysteine to the phenylalanine over 16 residues. The CDR3 DNA has 48 bases and is translated from base 1. The V end gives up 5 bases and the J end 4 bases, leaving 12 bases in the junction not matched to a gene. CDR1 SGHTA and CDR2 FQGNSA were looked up in the germline V gene.